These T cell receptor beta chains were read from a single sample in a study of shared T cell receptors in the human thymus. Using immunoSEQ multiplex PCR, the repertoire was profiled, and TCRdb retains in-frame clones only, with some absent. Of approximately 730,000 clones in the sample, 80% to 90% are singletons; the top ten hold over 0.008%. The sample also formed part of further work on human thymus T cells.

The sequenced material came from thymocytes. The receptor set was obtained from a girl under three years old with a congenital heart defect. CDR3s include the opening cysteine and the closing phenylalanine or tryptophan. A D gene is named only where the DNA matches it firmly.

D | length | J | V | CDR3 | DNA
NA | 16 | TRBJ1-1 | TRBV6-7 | CATDPRWGSANTEAFF | TGTGCCACCGACCCACGGTGGGGCTCCGCGAACACTGAAGCTTTCTTT
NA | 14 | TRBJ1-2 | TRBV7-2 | CASSLWGDERGYTF | TGTGCCAGCAGCTTATGGGGGGACGAGAGGGGCTACACCTTC
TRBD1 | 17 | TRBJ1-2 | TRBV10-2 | CASSEGPNRGLHYGYTF | TGCGCCAGCAGCGAGGGACCCAACAGGGGGCTGCACTATGGCTACACCTTC
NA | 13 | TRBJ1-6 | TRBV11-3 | CASSLFTDSPLHF | TGTGCCAGCAGCTTATTCACAGACTCACCCCTCCACTTT
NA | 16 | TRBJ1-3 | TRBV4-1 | CASSQGHLYSGNTIYF | TGCGCCAGCAGCCAGGGACACCTATACTCTGGAAACACCATATATTTT
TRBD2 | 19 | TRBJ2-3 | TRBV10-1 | CASSHPIPLAGSHTDTQYF | TGCGCCAGCAGTCATCCTATTCCACTAGCGGGGAGCCACACAGATACGCAGTATTTT
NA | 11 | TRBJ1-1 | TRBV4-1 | CASSQSGGASF | TGCGCCAGCAGCCAATCCGGGGGGGCTTCCTTT
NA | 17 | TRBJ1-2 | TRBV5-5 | CASSPGGRQGDNYGYTF | TGTGCCAGCAGCCCGGGAGGTCGCCAGGGAGATAACTATGGCTACACCTTC
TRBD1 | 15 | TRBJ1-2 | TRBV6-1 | CASSGGTGGCYGYTF | TGTGCCAGCAGTGGGGGGACAGGGGGTTGCTATGGCTACACCTTC
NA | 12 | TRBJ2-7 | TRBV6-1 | CASSARSYEQYF | TGTGCCAGCAGCGCCCGGTCCTACGAGCAGTACTTC
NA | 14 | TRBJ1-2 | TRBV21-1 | CASKLVVSRGGYTF | TGTGCCAGCAAATTAGTAGTGTCCAGGGGTGGCTACACCTTC
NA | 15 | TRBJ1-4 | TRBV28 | CASSFGQGLSEKLFF | TGTGCCAGCAGTTTTGGCCAGGGCTTAAGTGAAAAACTGTTTTTT
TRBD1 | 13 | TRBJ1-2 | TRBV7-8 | CASSRGQAYGYTF | TGTGCCAGCAGTCGAGGACAGGCCTATGGCTACACCTTC
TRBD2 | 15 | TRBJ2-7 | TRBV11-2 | CASSLETSGGYEQYF | TGTGCCAGCAGCTTAGAGACTAGCGGCGGTTACGAGCAGTACTTC
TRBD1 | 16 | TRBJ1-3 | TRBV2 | CASREGQADPGNTIYF | TGTGCCAGCAGGGAGGGACAGGCGGACCCTGGAAACACCATATATTTT